Listed below are T cell receptor beta chains from one sample, sequenced in a study of T cell responses to AZD1222 COVID-19 vaccine. Here immunoSEQ multiplex PCR was the method, and the copy in TCRdb shows in-frame clones only, minus some. The table lists roughly 80,000 clones, 90% of them singletons. The source material was peripheral blood, sampled 28 days after the second AZD1222 dose. The origin of the receptors is an adult who received the AZD1222 COVID-19 vaccine. CDR3s include the opening cysteine and the closing phenylalanine or tryptophan. D genes are given only for firm matches. For some rows the clone size is stated as once, few or many, or as a class when expanded; others skip it.

TRBJ1-3	NA	TRBD1	TRBV4-2	TGTGCCAGCACCTGGGGACAGGGTTCTGGAAACACCATATATTTT	CASTWGQGSGNTIYF
TRBJ1-5	NA	NA	TRBV6-5	TGTGCCAGCTCCAGGCGTGGCAATCAGCCCCAGCATTTT	CASSRRGNQPQHF
TRBJ1-3	NA	TRBD1	TRBV25-1	TGTGCCAGCAGTCCCCAGGGGGTAGACACCATATATTTT	CASSPQGVDTIYF
TRBJ2-7	NA	NA	TRBV18	TGTGCCAGCTCACTGGGACAAGGGTACTCCTACGAGCAGTACTTC	CASSLGQGYSYEQYF
TRBJ2-3	NA	NA	TRBV9	TGTGCCAGCAGCGGGGTGCTGCCAGATACGCAGTATTTT	CASSGVLPDTQYF
TRBJ1-1	NA	NA	TRBV28	TGTGCCAGCAGTAAACAGGGAACCACTGAAGCTTTCTTT	CASSKQGTTEAFF
TRBJ1-1	NA	NA	TRBV11-2	TGTGCCAGCAGCCAACTTAGAGAGGGACGCACTGAAGCTTTCTTT	CASSQLREGRTEAFF
TRBJ1-6	NA	NA	TRBV3-1/TRBV3-2	TGTGCCAGCAGCCAAGTGAACGGTAATTCACCCCTCCACTTT	CASSQVNGNSPLHF
TRBJ1-2	NA	NA	TRBV28	TGTGCCAGCAGGGCGGGGGGTCTCTATGGCTACACCTTC	CASRAGGLYGYTF
TRBJ1-2	NA	NA	TRBV5-6	TGTGCCAGCAGCTCCGGACGTAGCGTCTATGGCTACACCTTC	CASSSGRSVYGYTF
TRBJ1-1	NA	NA	TRBV3-1/TRBV3-2	TGTGCCAGCAGCCAAAATGGATATGGCACTGAAGCTTTCTTT	CASSQNGYGTEAFF
TRBJ1-1	once	NA	TRBV6-5	TGTGCCAGCAGTTACGGAACCACTCCGGCTTTCTTT	CASSYGTTPAFF
TRBJ2-3	NA	NA	TRBV21-1	TGTGCCAGCAGCACCCGGGACACCTTCACAGATACGCAGTATTTT	CASSTRDTFTDTQYF
TRBJ1-1	NA	NA	TRBV19	TGTGCCAGTAGTATTGAGTCAGGGCCGAACACTGAAGCTTTCTTT	CASSIESGPNTEAFF
TRBJ2-2	NA	TRBD2	TRBV28	TGTGCCAGCAGTCGAAGGCGGGGGACGTCACGTGCTTCGAACACCGGGGAGCTGTTTTTT	CASSRRRGTSRASNTGELFF
TRBJ1-3	NA	TRBD1	TRBV10-3	TGTGCCATCACTTGGGACAGGGGGGGAAACACCATATATTTT	CAITWDRGGNTIYF
TRBJ2-3	few	TRBD1	TRBV14	TGTGCCAGCAGCCAGACAGGGTCTCCGGGGGATACGCAGTATTTT	CASSQTGSPGDTQYF
TRBJ2-1	NA	NA	TRBV28	TGTGCCAGCGCTCCGCCGAGCTACAATGAGCAGTTCTTC	CASAPPSYNEQFF
TRBJ1-1	NA	NA	TRBV28	TGTGCCAGCAGTTTGTTGGGGGGCTCTGAAGCTTTCTTT	CASSLLGGSEAFF
TRBJ1-2	once	TRBD1	TRBV6-5	TGTGCCAGCAGTTCACGCCGGGACAGGGGCCTCTATGGCTACACCTTC	CASSSRRDRGLYGYTF
TRBJ2-1	once	NA	TRBV7-8	TGTGCCAGCAGCTCAGTCAGCTCCTACAATGAGCAGTTCTTC	CASSSVSSYNEQFF
TRBJ1-2	NA	NA	TRBV2	TGTGCCAGCAGTGATACTCAGGGAAACTATGGCTACACCTTC	CASSDTQGNYGYTF
TRBJ2-1	few	NA	TRBV7-2	TGTGCCAGCAGCTTAAGCTCCTACAATGAGCAGTTCTTC	CASSLSSYNEQFF
TRBJ2-2	NA	NA	TRBV13	TGTGCCAGCAGCTTAGTGGGGCTCGGCACCGGGGAGCTGTTTTTT	CASSLVGLGTGELFF
TRBJ2-1	once	TRBD2	TRBV6-2/TRBV6-3	TGTGCCAGCAGTTACGGATCCCTAGCGGGGGATCGAATCTTC	CASSYGSLAGDRIF
TRBJ1-2	few	NA	TRBV10-2	TGCGCCAGCATGGATGCTCCTAGACCAGGGCTTGGCTACACCTTC	CASMDAPRPGLGYTF
TRBJ1-2	NA	NA	TRBV6-5	TGTGCCAGCAGTACCCTAACAGGGAACTATGGCTACACCTTC	CASSTLTGNYGYTF
TRBJ1-5	NA	TRBD1	TRBV3-1/TRBV3-2	TGTGCCAGCAGCCCAACAGGGGGCATGGTAGGTCAGCCCCAGCATTTT	CASSPTGGMVGQPQHF
TRBJ1-2	once	NA	TRBV10-1	TGCGCCAGCAGTGAGTCGGGACCCTATGGCTACACCTTC	CASSESGPYGYTF
TRBJ2-7	once	NA	TRBV7-2	TGTGCCAGCAGCTTAGCCGCGACCACCTACGAGCAGTACTTC	CASSLAATTYEQYF
TRBJ2-2	NA	TRBD1	TRBV2	TGTGCCAGCAGTGAACTCACAGGGGCAAGGACCGGGGAGCTGTTTTTT	CASSELTGARTGELFF
TRBJ1-6	NA	NA	TRBV19	TGTGCCAGTAGCCCGGAAAGAGGGATCGCTCATTCACCCCTCCACTTT	CASSPERGIAHSPLHF
TRBJ2-5	NA	NA	TRBV10-3	TGTGCCATCAGTACAGGCCGTCCCGAACAAGAGACCCAGTACTTC	CAISTGRPEQETQYF
TRBJ1-2	NA	NA	TRBV24-1	TGTGCCACCGGGCCGGGGCCCCCTAACTATGGCTACACCTTC	CATGPGPPNYGYTF
TRBJ1-1	NA	NA	TRBV13	TGTGCGGGTATGAGGGCCGCTGAAGCTTTCTTT	CAGMRAAEAFF
TRBJ1-5	NA	NA	TRBV28	TGTGCCAGCGTGGGGAGGGGGGATATCAATCAGCCCCAGCATTTT	CASVGRGDINQPQHF
TRBJ1-1	NA	NA	TRBV7-9	TGTGCCAGCAGCTTCCTGGGGACTGAAGCTTTCTTT	CASSFLGTEAFF
TRBJ1-2	NA	TRBD1	TRBV29-1	TGCAGCGTAAACCCGGGACAGGGGGCGACTGGCTACACCTTC	CSVNPGQGATGYTF
TRBJ1-2	few	NA	TRBV20-1	TGCAGTGCTAGCCCCCTAGGGGGCTACACCTTC	CSASPLGGYTF
TRBJ1-5	NA	NA	TRBV7-2	TGTGCCAGCAGCTTAGGAGGGGGGGTTTGGCAGCCCCAGCATTTT	CASSLGGGVWQPQHF
TRBJ1-1	once	NA	TRBV19	TGTGCCAGTTGCCCCCCAAACAGGGACCCGAACACTGAAGCTTTCTTT	CASCPPNRDPNTEAFF
TRBJ2-5	once	NA	TRBV3-1/TRBV3-2	TGTGCCAGCAGCCAAGTCGGCAGGGAGGAGACCCAGTACTTC	CASSQVGREETQYF
TRBJ1-2	NA	NA	TRBV29-1	TGCAGCGTTGACGCCTGGTATGGCTACACCTTC	CSVDAWYGYTF
TRBJ1-2	NA	NA	TRBV5-1	TGCGCCAGCAGCCCGGACAGCTATGGCTACACCTTC	CASSPDSYGYTF